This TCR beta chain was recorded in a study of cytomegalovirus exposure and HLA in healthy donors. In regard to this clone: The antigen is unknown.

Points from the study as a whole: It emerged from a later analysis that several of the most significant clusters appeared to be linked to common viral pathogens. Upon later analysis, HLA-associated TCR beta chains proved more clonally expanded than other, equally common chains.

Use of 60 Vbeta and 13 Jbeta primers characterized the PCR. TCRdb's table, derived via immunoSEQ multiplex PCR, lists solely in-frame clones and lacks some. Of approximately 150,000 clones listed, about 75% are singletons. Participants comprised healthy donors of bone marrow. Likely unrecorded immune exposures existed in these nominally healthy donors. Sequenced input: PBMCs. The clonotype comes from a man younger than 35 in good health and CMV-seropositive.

The CDR3: CASSLARDRGAQYF. In DNA form, the CDR3 reads TGTGCCAGCAGCTTGGCCCGGGACAGGGGCGCGCAGTACTTC. This chain connects TRBV5-4 to TRBJ2-7, with 10 bases matching TRBD1. Germline CDR1 is SGHNT and CDR2 is YYREEE (reference sequence). The CDR3 contains 14 residues. V shed 0 bases and J 9 bases; nucleotides not matched to a gene: 6.